This passage covers 27 T cell receptor beta chains from one sample sequenced in a study of T cell responses to AZD1222 COVID-19 vaccine. Profiling relied on immunoSEQ multiplex PCR, and the TCRdb table lists in-frame clones only, not all of them. Here the sample spans 80,000 or so clones, 90% being singletons. The sequences come from peripheral blood, collected 28 days after the second AZD1222 dose. Receptors were obtained from an adult who received the AZD1222 COVID-19 vaccine.

The chain employs TRBV9 and TRBJ2-2; a possible D gene is TRBD2 (5 bases). In germline, CDR1 is SGDLS, CDR2 YYNGEE. Between the trimmed V and J ends, which lost 0 bases and 3 bases, there was a span of 12 bases. CDR3 length equals 16 residues. CDR3 nucleotides: TGTGCCAGCAGCGTAGTTGGTAGCGTCGACACCGGGGAGCTGTTTTTT. Translation: CASSVVGSVDTGELFF.

This chain joins TRBV18 and TRBJ2-3; 8 bases fit TRBD2. With 3 bases clipped from V and 2 bases from J, the junction kept 4 bases outside the gene matches. The CDR3 length is 15 residues. Germline V CDR1 and CDR2: KGHSH, LQKENI. This CDR3 is CASSPGLGPTDTQYF. In DNA, the CDR3 is TGTGCCAGCTCACCGGGACTAGGGCCCACAGATACGCAGTATTTT. Using reference TRBV18 and TRBJ2-3 for the parts outside the CDR3, the full variable domain is NAGVMQNPRHLVRRRGQEARLRCSPMKGHSHVYWYRQLPEEGLKFMVYLQKENIIDESGMPKERFSAEFPKEGPSILRIQQVVRGDSAAYFCASSPGLGPTDTQYFGPGTRLTVL.

V and J are TRBV5-4 and TRBJ1-1; 10 bases fit TRBD1. The J segment lost 3 bases and the V segment lost 4 bases, leaving 3 bases of the junction unmatched. The germline V gene has CDR1 SGHNT and CDR2 YYREEE (reference sequence). The CDR3 consists of 14 residues. The CDR3 loop is CASSLDRGDTEAFF. The CDR3 DNA reads TGTGCCAGCAGCCTGGACAGGGGGGACACTGAAGCTTTCTTT.

The chain employs TRBV7-2 and TRBJ2-7; TRBD1 aligns across 9 bases. The CDR3 runs 15 residues. Germline trimming cut 1 base from V and 3 bases from J; bases unmatched to any gene: 4. Germline V gene sequence: CDR1 SGHTA, CDR2 FQGNSA. The CDR3 sequence: CASSLDGTGNYEQYF. CDR3 bases: TGTGCCAGCAGCTTAGATGGGACAGGGAACTACGAGCAGTACTTC.

This chain connects TRBV10-3 to TRBJ1-1; perhaps TRBD1 as D (6 bases). The CDR3 totals 13 residues. Germline V gene data show CDR1 as ENHRY and CDR2 as SYGVKD. Deletions cut 2 bases from V and 4 bases from J, with 8 bases between. The CDR3 here is CAISETGTTEAFF. DNA for the CDR3: TGTGCCATCAGTGAGACAGGGACCACTGAAGCTTTCTTT.

V is TRBV25-1 and J is TRBJ2-5, with unresolved D. V lost 8 bases, J lost 1 base, and 11 bases lay in between. In germline, CDR1 is MGHDK, CDR2 SYGVNS. This CDR3 is 13 amino acids long. This CDR3 is CASSQEFQETQYF. In nucleotides, the CDR3 is TGTGCCAGCTCCCAGGAGTTCCAAGAGACCCAGTACTTC.

The rearrangement joins TRBV4-1 to TRBJ1-2, with 9 bases aligning to TRBD1. The trim removed 5 bases at V and 7 bases at J, leaving 8 bases unmatched. The CDR3 is 14 amino acids. From germline, CDR1 is MGHRA and CDR2 YSYEKL. DNA for the CDR3: TGCGCCAGCAGCGTTCTTCCGGGACAGGGTGGCTACACCTTC. Protein: CASSVLPGQGGYTF.

This chain uses TRBV5-1 with TRBJ2-7; either TRBD1 or TRBD2 may supply D (5 bases each). The CDR3 length is 17 residues. Trimming left V 3 bases short and J 0 bases short, with 19 bases between. CDR1 SGHRS and CDR2 YFSETQ come from the germline V gene. DNA for the CDR3: TGCGCCAGCAGCTCGGGGTTGACAGTCCCCAGCTCCTACGAGCAGTACTTC. This gives the protein CASSSGLTVPSSYEQYF. Supplemented by reference TRBV5-1 and TRBJ2-7, the full variable domain reads KAGVTQTPRYLIKTRGQQVTLSCSPISGHRSVSWYQQTPGQGLQFLFEYFSETQRNKGNFPGRFSGRQFSNSRSEMNVSTLELGDSALYLCASSSGLTVPSSYEQYFGPGTRLTVT.

The chain links TRBV9 to TRBJ2-7; 8 bases map to TRBD1. CDR3 length: 15 amino acids. Germline V gene data show CDR1 as SGDLS and CDR2 as YYNGEE. The J segment lost 2 bases and the V segment lost 2 bases, leaving 6 bases of the junction unmatched. The CDR3 protein is CASSVGTGSPYEQYF. In DNA, the CDR3 is TGTGCCAGCAGCGTTGGGACAGGCTCCCCCTACGAGCAGTACTTC.

This clone appeared once. The rearrangement links TRBV30 to TRBJ1-4; D call uncertain. V lost 5 bases to trimming and J lost 3 bases, with 4 bases between them. The CDR3 has 11 amino acids. Germline CDR1 GTSNPN, CDR2 SVGIG (reference sequence). The CDR3 spells CAWGSNEKLFF. The CDR3 DNA reads TGTGCCTGGGGATCTAATGAAAAACTGTTTTTT. The entire variable domain, with the rest obtained from reference TRBV30 and TRBJ1-4, is as follows: SQTIHQWPATLVQPVGSPLSLECTVEGTSNPNLYWYRQAAGRGLQLLFYSVGIGQISSEVPQNLSASRPQDRQFILSSKKLLLSDSGFYLCAWGSNEKLFFGSGTQLSVL.

The chain employs TRBV12-3 or TRBV12-4 and TRBJ2-7; 7 bases map to TRBD2. The CDR3 runs 13 residues. The V gene end was trimmed by 4 bases and the J gene end by 2 bases; junction bases not matched to a gene: 2. CDR3 loop: CASSWGGAYEQYF. The CDR3 DNA reads as TGTGCCAGCAGTTGGGGAGGGGCCTACGAGCAGTACTTC.

CDR3 region: CASSRAGERSYNEQFF. CDR3 bases: TGTGCCAGTAGTAGGGCAGGGGAGAGGTCCTACAATGAGCAGTTCTTC. The chain combines TRBV19 with TRBJ2-1; the D gene is possibly TRBD1 (6 bases). CDR1 LNHDA and CDR2 SQIVND come from the germline V gene (reference sequence). V lost 4 bases and J 1 base, leaving 14 bases between the germline ends. The CDR3 extends over 16 amino acids.

Written as DNA, the CDR3 is TGTGCCAGCAGCTTAGGACGGACTAATGAGCAGTTCTTC. Translating it yields CASSLGRTNEQFF. The rearrangement joins TRBV11-3 to TRBJ2-1; TRBD2 might be the D (5 bases). V lost 1 base, J lost 7 bases, and 8 bases lay in between. Germline loops: CDR1 SGHNT, CDR2 YENEEA. The CDR3 is 13 amino acids.

CDR3 DNA sequence: TGCAGTGCTGAGGCAACAGATACGCAGTATTTT. Its translation is CSAEATDTQYF. This chain connects TRBV20-1 to TRBJ2-3; D is unclear. This CDR3 has 11 residues. The V end lost 5 bases, the J end lost 3 bases, and 6 bases lay between the germline ends. Per germline, CDR1 DFQATT and CDR2 SNEGSKA (reference sequence).

V is TRBV27 and J is TRBJ2-7; the match to TRBD1 covers 8 bases. Germline CDR1 and CDR2: MNHEY and SMNVEV (reference sequence). The V and J ends lost 5 bases and 2 bases, in that order; junction bases with no gene match: 8. CDR3 length: 15 residues. The CDR3 here is CASSNPGQATYEQYF. The CDR3 coding sequence is TGTGCCAGCAGTAATCCGGGACAGGCTACCTACGAGCAGTACTTC.

The rearrangement joins TRBV5-4 to TRBJ2-7, with 11 positions matching TRBD2. Germline lookup yields CDR1 SGHNT and CDR2 YYREEE (reference sequence). Losses at the gene ends were 3 bases for V and 3 bases for J; bases not matched to a gene: 5. The CDR3 runs to 15 residues. The CDR3 here is CASSSRTSGSYEQYF. The DNA of the CDR3 is TGTGCCAGCAGCTCAAGAACTAGCGGGAGCTACGAGCAGTACTTC.

This chain connects TRBV5-4 to TRBJ1-2, with D perhaps matching TRBD1 (6 bases). CDR1 and CDR2 from the germline V gene are SGHNT and YYREEE (reference sequence). V was pared by 0 bases and J by 8 bases, with 17 bases between. This CDR3 region has 15 residues. CDR3: CASSLAGQNWIGYTF. The CDR3 nucleotides read TGTGCCAGCAGCTTGGCCGGACAGAATTGGATAGGCTACACCTTC.

The rearrangement uses TRBV7-9 and TRBJ2-1; 13 bases match TRBD2. Germline CDR1 is SEHNR and CDR2 is FQNEAQ (reference sequence). CDR3 length: 19 residues. The V and J ends lost 3 bases and 7 bases, in that order; junction bases with no gene match: 15. The DNA for the CDR3 is TGTGCCAGCAGCTTGGGGTCCACTAGCGGGGGGGCCCATTCGAATGAGCAGTTCTTC. Translated: CASSLGSTSGGAHSNEQFF.

This rearrangement joins TRBV4-1 to TRBJ1-2; TRBD1 matches at 7 bases. The junction had 11 bases not matched to a gene; V was cut back by 4 bases and J by 3 bases. Per germline, CDR1 MGHRA and CDR2 YSYEKL. This CDR3 has 16 amino acids. The chain's CDR3 is CASSRLLKDRHYGYTF. The DNA of the CDR3 is TGCGCCAGCAGCCGTCTTCTAAAGGACAGGCACTATGGCTACACCTTC.

The rearrangement uses TRBV24-1 and TRBJ2-5; 9 bases agree with TRBD2. Germline V gene lookup returns CDR1 KGHDR and CDR2 SFDVKD. This CDR3 is built from 14 residues. V shed 4 bases, J shed 4 bases, and the junction held 3 bases outside the gene matches. The CDR3 DNA follows: TGTGCCACCAGTGAGGCGGGGGGGCGAGAGACCCAGTACTTC. Protein sequence: CATSEAGGRETQYF.

This chain connects TRBV11-3 to TRBJ1-1; the D gene is possibly TRBD1 (5 bases). This CDR3 comprises 12 residues. The ends were cut back, 3 bases at V and 7 bases at J, with 9 bases in the middle. The germline V gene has CDR1 SGHNT and CDR2 YENEEA. The CDR3 protein is CASSFQRGEAFF. The CDR3 region has the DNA TGTGCCAGCAGCTTTCAAAGGGGTGAAGCTTTCTTT.

The genes are TRBV7-9 and TRBJ1-4; 8 bases are shared with TRBD1. CDR1 SEHNR and CDR2 FQNEAQ come from the germline V gene (reference sequence). Trimming cost V 5 bases and J 8 bases; bases outside gene matches: 13. The CDR3 has 16 amino acids. CDR3 DNA sequence: TGTGCCAGCAGCCCGCGGAACGGACAGGGCAGGGAAAAACTGTTTTTT. Amino acids: CASSPRNGQGREKLFF.

The CDR3: CASSPGETNEKLFF. Here the CDR3 DNA reads TGTGCCAGCAGCCCAGGTGAAACTAATGAAAAACTGTTTTTT. The chain carries TRBV11-3 and TRBJ1-4; no reliable D call. The CDR3 contains 14 residues. The V end lost 5 bases, the J end lost 1 base, and 8 bases lay between the germline ends. The germline V gene has CDR1 SGHNT and CDR2 YENEEA.

The CDR3 DNA follows: TGTGCCAGCAGCTTGAGAGTGGGACAGGGGACCTACGAGCAGTACTTC. This codes for CASSLRVGQGTYEQYF. The V call is TRBV7-2, the J call TRBJ2-7; TRBD1 aligns across 10 bases. Unmatched junction bases numbered 7, after V lost 3 bases and J lost 2 bases. The CDR3 has 16 amino acids. From germline, CDR1 is SGHTA and CDR2 FQGNSA.

The V call is TRBV6-5, the J call TRBJ1-5; D gene ambiguous. Deletions cut 3 bases from V and 2 bases from J, with 5 bases between. CDR3 length: 13 residues. Germline CDR1 and CDR2: MNHEY and SVGAGI. The CDR3 region is CASSYDGNQPQHF. DNA for the CDR3: TGTGCCAGCAGTTATGACGGCAATCAGCCCCAGCATTTT.

The J gene is TRBJ1-4, the V gene TRBV23-1; possible D gene TRBD1, 6 bases. TRBV23-1 is known as an ORF, though its function is uncertain. With 3 bases removed from V and 4 bases from J, the gap between germline ends came to 18 bases. CDR3 size: 17 residues. The CDR3 here is CASSHFVPAGDNEKLFF. CDR3 in DNA: TGCGCCAGCAGTCATTTCGTCCCCGCAGGGGATAATGAAAAACTGTTTTTT.

The rearrangement links TRBV7-9 to TRBJ1-1; no clear D gene. The CDR3 length is 14 residues. From germline, CDR1 is SEHNR and CDR2 FQNEAQ (reference sequence). V was shortened by 2 bases and J by 2 bases, with 9 bases between the two germline ends. The CDR3 nucleotides are TGTGCCAGCAGCTTATCCGGTTACAACACTGAAGCTTTCTTT. Amino acid sequence: CASSLSGYNTEAFF.